Described below is a single T cell receptor (beta chain) sequence and its context. Its antigen is undetermined. From the germline J gene comes the end of the CDR3, since the read stops 3 residues before it. Each donor provided 5 to 8 ml of heparinized whole blood. This sample was taken from a study of T cell clonality in common variable immunodeficiency. TCRdb's copy holds only in-frame clones and misses some; the assay was immunoSEQ multiplex PCR. The profile covers approximately 26,000 clones, none occurring a single time. Germline CDR1 SGHVS, CDR2 FQNEAQ. This CDR3 contains 15 residues. Trimming took off 1 base at V and 2 bases at J, with 11 bases between the two ends. Whole-study results and caveats: CVID subjects showed higher TCRbeta clonality than healthy controls. Patient heterogeneity in the CVID cohort limited correlations between repertoire features and clinical complications. Reportedly, TCR beta sequences from common variable immunodeficiency showed fewer deletions and N-nucleotide insertions.

The source is a human donor with common variable immunodeficiency. The sample taken for sequencing was peripheral blood mononuclear cells. This chain links TRBV7-8 with TRBJ2-5; TRBD1 is a possible D gene (5 bases). The CDR3 region is CASSLEPGPQETQYF. The sequenced CDR3 bases are TGTGCCAGCAGCTTAGAGCCAGGGCCTCAAGAGACC.